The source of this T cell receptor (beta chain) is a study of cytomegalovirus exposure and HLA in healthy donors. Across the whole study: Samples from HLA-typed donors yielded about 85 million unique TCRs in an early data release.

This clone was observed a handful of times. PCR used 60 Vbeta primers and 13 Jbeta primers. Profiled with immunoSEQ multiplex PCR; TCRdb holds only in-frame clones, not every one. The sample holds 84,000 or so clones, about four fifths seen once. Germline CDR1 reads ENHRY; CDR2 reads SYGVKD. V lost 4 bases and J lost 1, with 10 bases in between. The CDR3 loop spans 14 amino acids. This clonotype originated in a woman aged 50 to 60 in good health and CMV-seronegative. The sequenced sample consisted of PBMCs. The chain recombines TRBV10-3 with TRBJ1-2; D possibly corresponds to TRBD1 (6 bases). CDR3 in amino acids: CAISVSRGNYGYTF. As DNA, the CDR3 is TGTGCCATCAGTGTGAGCAGGGGTAACTATGGCTACACCTTC.